The T cell receptor (beta chain) described here comes from a study of shared clonotypes between healthy human individuals. Study context: Per donor, CD8 memory used one plate, CD8 naive used two, CD4 memory used three and CD4 naive used three.

A CD45RA+ naive subset and a CD45RA-negative memory subset were split from CD4+ cells. This table comes from immunoSEQ multiplex PCR, and its TCRdb copy is limited to in-frame clones, with some not included. The table includes a few million clones, just under 95% detected once. Sequencing was performed on naive CD4+ T cells from PBMCs. The subset is: CD45RA+ positively selected. The receptor's source is a man in his late teens or twenties in good health. Some clones in this sample may be carry-over from other donors' samples.

This CDR3 reads CATSRGQWGTDTQYF. Written as DNA, the CDR3 is TGTGCCACCAGCAGAGGTCAGTGGGGCACAGATACGCAGTATTTT. The chain is built from TRBV15 and TRBJ2-3; no definite D call. The ends were cut back, 1 base at V and 1 base at J, with 9 bases in the middle. The CDR3 is 15 residues long. Germline CDR1 is LNHNV and CDR2 is YYDKDF (reference sequence).